The clone carrying this TCR beta chain was seen more than once but under ten times. What it recognizes is unknown. The data belong to a study of human T cells and chemical hapten exposure. Notes on the study in general: Patch test score was positively correlated with the counts of PT1 expanded TCRs.

Time point here: pre-sensitization, week 0. This sample's treatment: therapeutic diphenylcyclopropenone sensitization with weekly scalp DPC. Total RNA was extracted from unfractionated whole blood. The CDR3 has 15 residues. Trimming cost V 5 bases and J 5 bases; bases outside gene matches: 11. Per the germline V gene, CDR1 is SGHVS and CDR2 is FQNEAQ. The study used a library that attached unique molecular identifiers to individual cDNA molecules. TCRdb passed the RACE reads through MiXCR, listing each CDR3 protein once. The data contain approximately 79,000 distinct CDR3 sequences, roughly 8.5% of them singletons.

This sequence was found in a man aged 40-55 years with alopecia areata. Some clones in this sample may be carry-over from other donors' samples. The sequencing here drew on whole blood, taken in connection with sensitization to the hapten diphenylcyclopropenone (DPC). The chain is built from TRBV7-8 and TRBJ2-5; TRBD2 matches 7 bases. The CDR3: CASSPLAADPETQYF. The DNA of the CDR3 is TGTGCCAGCAGCCCCCTAGCGGCGGATCCCGAGACCCAGTACTTC.